The 21 T cell receptor beta chains given below trace back to one sample, sequenced in a study of T cells in Graves' hyperthyroidism and ophthalmopathy. RNA transcripts were the template for amplifying TCR beta CDR3 regions. The TCR CDR3 first-round RT-PCR relied on the HTBI primer set. TCRdb passed the multiplex PCR reads through MiXCR, listing each CDR3 protein once. The data contain around 720,000 distinct CDR3 sequences, roughly a third of them singletons. Sequencing was performed on blood. The receptors were sampled from a woman aged 40 to 49 with Graves' hyperthyroidism.

This clonotype showed up just once. A much larger clone differs by one base, so this may be a read error. The genes are TRBV7-9 and TRBJ2-7, with D perhaps matching TRBD2 (5 bases). The CDR3 totals 14 residues. V lost 5 bases and J 8 bases, leaving 19 bases between the germline ends. The V gene's germline CDR1 is SEHNR and CDR2 FQNEAQ (reference sequence). As DNA, the CDR3 is TGTGCCAGCAGCCTGCAAAGCGGATCCGTCCAGCAGTACTTC. Amino acid sequence: CASSLQSGSVQQYF. Complete variable domain (other parts from reference TRBV7-9 and TRBJ2-7): DTGVSQNPRHKITKRGQNVTFRCDPISEHNRLYWYRQTLGQGPEFLTYFQNEAQLEKSRLLSDRFSAERPKGSFSTLEIQRTEQGDSAMYLCASSLQSGSVQQYFGPGTRLTVT.

The gene calls are TRBV4-3 and TRBJ2-7, with TRBD2 matching over 10 bases. Germline V gene sequence: CDR1 LGHNA, CDR2 YSLEER. Trimming removed 0 bases from V and 6 bases from J; junction bases left unmatched: 5. This CDR3 comprises 15 residues. CDR3 bases: TGCGCCAGCAGCCAAGATGGGCTAGCGGGGGTCGAGCAGTACTTC. Protein sequence: CASSQDGLAGVEQYF.

The CDR3 coding sequence is TGTGCCAGCAGTCCGAACCGGGACAGCTCCTACGAGCAGTACTTC. Protein: CASSPNRDSSYEQYF. The chain carries TRBV6-5 and TRBJ2-7; 7 nucleotides line up with TRBD1. The V gene end was trimmed by 5 bases and the J gene end by 0 bases; junction bases not matched to a gene: 7. Per the germline V gene, CDR1 is MNHEY and CDR2 is SVGAGI. This CDR3 has 15 amino acids.

This clonotype was observed a handful of times. V and J are TRBV7-9 and TRBJ1-5, with 9 nucleotides matching TRBD1. Germline assignment: CDR1 SEHNR and CDR2 FQNEAQ (reference sequence). CDR3 length: 18 residues. The V and J ends lost 0 bases and 6 bases, in that order; junction bases with no gene match: 12. The CDR3 region is CASSLAPPGQGKSQPQHF. In DNA form, the CDR3 reads TGTGCCAGCAGCTTAGCCCCCCCGGGACAGGGTAAATCTCAGCCCCAGCATTTT.

This clonotype was counted many times. The chain combines TRBV7-9 with TRBJ1-2; the match to TRBD1 covers 7 bases. The CDR3 totals 17 residues. Germline V gene sequence: CDR1 SEHNR, CDR2 FQNEAQ (reference sequence). J was trimmed by 3 bases and V by 2 bases; bases with no gene match: 12. The CDR3: CASSLSRTAGGDYGYTF. The CDR3 nucleotides are TGTGCCAGCAGCTTATCGAGAACGGCAGGGGGGGACTATGGCTACACCTTC.

This clonotype was seen a few times. This rearrangement joins TRBV5-8 to TRBJ2-7, with TRBD1 matching 7 bases. The CDR3 consists of 16 residues. In germline, CDR1 is SGHTS, CDR2 YDEGEE. V shed 1 base and J 0 bases; nucleotides not matched to a gene: 7. CDR3 coding DNA: TGTGCCAGCAGCTTGAAACGGACAGGTGGCTCCTACGAGCAGTACTTC. It codes for CASSLKRTGGSYEQYF.

Worth noting for this clonotype: A much larger clone lies a single base off, so this may be a read error. The chain joins TRBV7-2 to TRBJ2-5; TRBD1 aligns across 8 bases. CDR1 and CDR2 (germline): SGHTA, FQGNSA. The CDR3 is 15 residues long. V shed 6 bases and J 7 bases; nucleotides not matched to a gene: 13. The CDR3, as DNA: TGTGCCAGCAGACATTCAGGGGGCGGCGAAGGGACCCAGTACTTC. Amino acid sequence: CASRHSGGGEGTQYF.

This clonotype was seen many times. The chain is built from TRBV14 and TRBJ2-7, with a weak D call TRBD1 (6 bases). V was shortened by 4 bases and J by 4 bases, with 17 bases between the two germline ends. This CDR3 region has 15 residues. CDR1 is SGHDN, CDR2 FVKESK, per germline. The CDR3 is CASSPTVRGRYEQYF. In nucleotides, the CDR3 is TGTGCCAGCAGCCCGACAGTGAGGGGGAGATACGAGCAGTACTTC.

This clonotype was counted many times. This chain uses TRBV7-2 with TRBJ1-2, with D uncertain. CDR1 is SGHTA, CDR2 FQGNSA, per germline. This CDR3 has 11 amino acids. Trimming took 6 bases from V and 7 from J, leaving 9 bases between them. The CDR3 DNA sequence: TGTGCCAGCAGTTATTTGGGTGGCTACACCTTC. Translation gives CASSYLGGYTF.

This clonotype was seen only a few times. The V and J genes are TRBV30 and TRBJ1-2; D remains unclear. In germline, CDR1 is GTSNPN, CDR2 SVGIG (reference sequence). The V gene lost 1 base and the J gene lost 4 bases, with 10 bases spanning the gap. CDR3 size: 13 residues. The CDR3, as DNA: TGTGCCTGGAGTGGCGGGAGCCTCTATGGCTACACCTTC. Amino acid sequence: CAWSGGSLYGYTF.

The rearrangement links TRBV29-1 to TRBJ2-5; 8 bases agree with TRBD2. The CDR3 is 14 amino acids. Per the germline V gene, CDR1 is SQVTM and CDR2 is ANQGSEA. V lost 7 bases to trimming and J lost 4 bases; unmatched junction nucleotides: 11. In DNA, the CDR3 is TGCAGCGCCCATCTACGGGAGGGTGGAGAGACCCAGTACTTC. This gives the protein CSAHLREGGETQYF.

This clonotype was found a few times. The chain links TRBV5-5 to TRBJ1-1; D gene ambiguous. CDR1 is SGHKS and CDR2 is YYEKEE in the germline V gene (reference sequence). This CDR3 has 12 amino acids. Trimming pared 4 bases from V and 5 bases from J, leaving 9 bases between. CDR3 in DNA: TGTGCCAGCAGCCCCGGGGAGACTGAAGCTTTCTTT. As protein: CASSPGETEAFF.

In its sample, this clonotype was seen many times. The chain is built from TRBV24-1 and TRBJ1-2; 7 nucleotides match TRBD1. The V gene end was trimmed by 4 bases and the J gene end by 7 bases; junction bases not matched to a gene: 11. This CDR3 has 15 amino acids. Germline lookup yields CDR1 KGHDR and CDR2 SFDVKD. The CDR3 region is CATSDPRQGSSGYTF. CDR3 sequence (DNA): TGTGCCACCAGTGACCCTCGACAGGGCTCTTCTGGCTACACCTTC.

This clonotype was seen a handful of times. V and J are TRBV20-1 and TRBJ1-6; the D is unclear. CDR1 DFQATT and CDR2 SNEGSKA come from the germline V gene (reference sequence). The CDR3 length is 18 residues. V was shortened by 0 bases and J by 6 bases, with 21 bases between the two germline ends. The CDR3 protein is CSARDFLWKDTSNSPLHF. Written as DNA, the CDR3 is TGCAGTGCTAGAGATTTCCTGTGGAAGGATACAAGTAATTCACCCCTCCACTTT.

The gene calls are TRBV10-3 and TRBJ1-5; D gene uncertain. The CDR3 runs to 15 residues. The germline V gene has CDR1 ENHRY and CDR2 SYGVKD. V lost 11 bases and J 6 bases, leaving 23 bases between the germline ends. CDR3 residues: CASTGVWILGQPQHF. The CDR3 DNA reads TGTGCCTCAACCGGGGTTTGGATTTTAGGTCAGCCCCAGCATTTT.

V and J are TRBV6-1 and TRBJ1-4; D perhaps matches TRBD1 (5 bases). Per the germline V gene, CDR1 is MNHNS and CDR2 is SASEGT. The CDR3 is 14 amino acids. Trimming removed 6 bases at V and 4 bases at J, with 12 bases between. As DNA, the CDR3 is TGTGCCAGCAGACCCTGGGGGGTTAATGAAAAACTGTTTTTT. Protein: CASRPWGVNEKLFF.

The rearrangement links TRBV4-3 to TRBJ2-7; D gene uncertain. Deletions cut 3 bases from V and 2 bases from J, with 8 bases between. Germline V gene data show CDR1 as LGHNA and CDR2 as YSLEER. The CDR3 totals 13 residues. The CDR3 sequence is CASSQELTYEQYF. The CDR3 nucleotides read TGCGCCAGCAGCCAGGAACTTACCTACGAGCAGTACTTC.

Only a few counts were recorded for this clonotype. J is TRBJ1-2 and V is TRBV7-3; TRBD1 is a possible D gene (6 bases). The V end was cut by 5 bases, the J end by 4 bases, with 14 bases between. Germline V lookup: CDR1 SGHTA, CDR2 FQGTGA. The CDR3 is made up of 14 amino acids. CDR3 nucleotide sequence: TGTGCCAGCAGCCCGGGACATTGGACCTATGGCTACACCTTC. Residues: CASSPGHWTYGYTF.

There are many counts of this clonotype. The chain links TRBV12-3 or TRBV12-4 to TRBJ2-6, with 7 positions matching TRBD1. This CDR3 has 17 amino acids. J was trimmed by 2 bases and V by 5 bases; bases with no gene match: 9. CDR3 nucleotides: TGTGCCAGCAGTCCCAGACAGGGTAGAGCTGGGGCCAACGTCCTGACTTTC. Its protein is CASSPRQGRAGANVLTF.

The rearrangement links TRBV5-1 to TRBJ1-1, with D hard to call. V lost 0 bases and J 7 bases, leaving 10 bases between the germline ends. The CDR3 is 13 residues long. Germline assignment: CDR1 SGHRS and CDR2 YFSETQ. CDR3 DNA sequence: TGCGCCAGCAGCTTGGTCGGCGCAGTTGAAGCTTTCTTT. It translates to CASSLVGAVEAFF.

Comments on this clonotype: One end of the junction varies from germline; a read error may be responsible. The V call is TRBV12-3 or TRBV12-4, the J call TRBJ2-2, with 11 nucleotides matching TRBD1. The CDR3 sequence is 10 residues long. The CDR3 protein is CASSFRDRGF. In nucleotides, the CDR3 is TGTGCCAGCAGTTTCCGGGACAGGGGGTTT.